Each of the 15 T cell receptor beta chains below was sequenced from the same sample in a study of STAT3 mutations in large granular lymphocyte leukemia. Study-level results: Every T-cell large granular lymphocyte leukemia patient had at least one immunodominant TCR beta clonotype.

Profiled with immunoSEQ multiplex PCR; TCRdb holds only in-frame clones, not every one. Of 5,500 to 6,000 clones listed, over 75% are singletons. These TCRs are of unknown antigen specificity. Sample: PBMCs. These TCRs come from a human donor with T large granular lymphocyte leukemia. Some clones in this sample may be carry-over from other donors' samples.

The chain couples TRBV19 to TRBJ2-5; D may be TRBD2 (6 bases). Looked up from germline, CDR1 is LNHDA and CDR2 is SQIVND (reference sequence). CDR3 length: 13 residues. The V end lost 9 bases, the J end lost 1 base, and 12 bases lay between the germline ends. The CDR3 reads CASRDFSQETQYF. In nucleotides, the CDR3 is TGTGCCAGCCGGGACTTCAGCCAAGAGACCCAGTACTTC.

The chain recombines TRBV18 with TRBJ1-2; 10 bases fit TRBD1. The CDR3 is made up of 14 amino acids. With 4 bases clipped from V and 8 bases from J, the junction kept 7 bases outside the gene matches. Per germline, CDR1 KGHSH and CDR2 LQKENI. CDR3: CASSLTGQGDGYTF. Written as DNA, the CDR3 is TGTGCCAGCTCACTCACTGGACAGGGGGACGGCTACACCTTC.

This clone has only one observation. CDR3 sequence: CASGQGDINTEAFF. In DNA, the CDR3 is TGCGCCAGCGGACAGGGGGATATAAACACTGAAGCTTTCTTT. The chain recombines TRBV5-1 with TRBJ1-1; 10 bases map to TRBD1. The CDR3 contains 14 residues. The germline V gene encodes CDR1 SGHRS and CDR2 YFSETQ. The trim removed 7 bases at V and 2 bases at J, leaving 5 bases unmatched.

This chain uses TRBV30 with TRBJ1-4; D ambiguous. CDR3 length equals 15 residues. Germline V gives CDR1 GTSNPN, CDR2 SVGIG (reference sequence). Between the trimmed V and J ends, which lost 1 base and 4 bases, there was a span of 13 bases. The CDR3 loop reads CAWSAPWTVNEKLFF. Written as DNA, the CDR3 is TGTGCCTGGAGTGCACCATGGACGGTTAATGAAAAACTGTTTTTT.

J is TRBJ2-1 and V is TRBV1; no check of the table's D call, TRBD2, against the DNA was made. TRBV1 is flagged as a pseudogene. There are 19 residues in the CDR3. The CDR3 loop is CTSSPPGKAGGPFIHEQFF. The CDR3 DNA sequence: TGCACCAGCAGCCCCCCGGGGAAAGCGGGAGGGCCATTTATCCATGAGCAGTTCTTC.

CDR3 bases: TGTGCCAGCAGCCAAGGGATAGGCACTGAAGCTTTCTTT. This sequence encodes CASSQGIGTEAFF. The rearrangement links TRBV7-3 to TRBJ1-1, with unresolved D. Trimming removed 5 bases from V and 4 bases from J, with 11 bases in between. The CDR3 length is 13 residues. From germline, CDR1 is SGHTA and CDR2 FQGTGA. Full variable domain (rest looked up from reference TRBV7-3 and TRBJ1-1): GAGVSQTPSNKVTEKGKYVELRCDPISGHTALYWYRQSLGQGPEFLIYFQGTGAADDSGLPNDRFFAVRPEGSVSTLKIQRTERGDSAVYLCASSQGIGTEAFFGQGTRLTVV.

V is TRBV18 and J is TRBJ2-2; 7 bases line up with TRBD1. V lost 3 bases and J lost 2; bases outside the gene matches: 6. The V gene's germline CDR1 is KGHSH and CDR2 LQKENI. The CDR3 is 16 amino acids. The CDR3 DNA reads TGTGCCAGCTCACCCAGGACAGGAGAAAACACCGGGGAGCTGTTTTTT. Its translation is CASSPRTGENTGELFF. The complete variable domain, with remaining parts taken from reference TRBV18 and TRBJ2-2, reads NAGVMQNPRHLVRRRGQEARLRCSPMKGHSHVYWYRQLPEEGLKFMVYLQKENIIDESGMPKERFSAEFPKEGPSILRIQQVVRGDSAAYFCASSPRTGENTGELFFGEGSRLTVL.

The chain couples TRBV9 to TRBJ1-1; D may be TRBD1 (6 bases). V lost 4 bases to trimming and J lost 2 bases, with 15 bases between them. CDR3 size: 15 residues. The germline V gene has CDR1 SGDLS and CDR2 YYNGEE. The CDR3 here is CASSPQQGVNTEAFF. CDR3 in DNA: TGTGCCAGCAGCCCCCAACAGGGAGTCAACACTGAAGCTTTCTTT.

DNA of the CDR3: TGCGCCAGCAGCCCCGACAGCACAGATACGCAGTATTTT. It codes for CASSPDSTDTQYF. The chain has TRBV5-1 and TRBJ2-3; D ambiguous. The ends were cut back, 4 bases at V and 0 bases at J, with 6 bases in the middle. CDR1 SGHRS and CDR2 YFSETQ come from the germline V gene. The CDR3 consists of 13 residues.

The chain is built from TRBV2 and TRBJ2-5; 7 bases match TRBD1. Trimming took 4 bases from V and 6 from J; bases not matched to a gene: 5. CDR1 and CDR2 (germline): SNHLY, FYNNEI. CDR3 length: 13 residues. CDR3 protein: CASSGDRAKTQYF. DNA of the CDR3: TGTGCCAGCAGTGGAGACAGGGCGAAGACCCAGTACTTC.

The rearrangement uses TRBV29-1 and TRBJ1-1; no clear D. This CDR3 region has 11 residues. V was shortened by 5 bases and J by 1 base, with 5 bases between the two germline ends. CDR1 SQVTM and CDR2 ANQGSEA come from the germline V gene. This CDR3 is CSVRPNTEAFF. DNA of the CDR3: TGCAGCGTTAGGCCGAACACTGAAGCTTTCTTT.

The chain is built from TRBV2 and TRBJ2-1; the D call may be TRBD1 or TRBD2 (6 bases each). Trimming took off 6 bases at V and 10 bases at J, with 13 bases between the two ends. Per the germline V gene, CDR1 is SNHLY and CDR2 is FYNNEI. This CDR3 has 12 amino acids. The CDR3 protein is CASRWGAGEQFF. The CDR3 nucleotides are TGTGCCAGCAGGTGGGGGGCCGGGGAGCAGTTCTTC. Variable domain in full (rest from reference TRBV2 and TRBJ2-1): EPEVTQTPSHQVTQMGQEVILRCVPISNHLYFYWYRQILGQKVEFLVSFYNNEISEKSEIFDDQFSVERPDGSNFTLKIRSTKLEDSAMYFCASRWGAGEQFFGPGTRLTVL.

The chain employs TRBV5-1 and TRBJ1-6; D is possibly TRBD1 (6 bases). Trimming pared 0 bases from V and 7 bases from J, leaving 11 bases between. CDR1 and CDR2 from the germline V gene are SGHRS and YFSETQ. This CDR3 is built from 15 residues. The CDR3 protein is CASSLEGVENSPLHF. As DNA, the CDR3 is TGCGCCAGCAGCTTGGAGGGGGTTGAGAATTCACCCCTCCACTTT.

This chain links TRBV5-1 with TRBJ1-4; no clear D gene. CDR1 and CDR2 (germline): SGHRS, YFSETQ. V was trimmed by 1 base and J by 0 bases, leaving 4 bases between them. This CDR3 region has 14 residues. This CDR3 reads CASSLTATNEKLFF. The CDR3 DNA reads TGCGCCAGCAGCTTGACAGCAACTAATGAAAAACTGTTTTTT.

CDR3 loop: CASTLGRGRETQYF. The CDR3 nucleotides are TGTGCCAGCACCCTTGGGAGGGGGCGCGAGACCCAGTACTTC. The rearrangement uses TRBV5-4 and TRBJ2-5; D may match TRBD1 or TRBD2 (7 bases each). Germline lookup yields CDR1 SGHNT and CDR2 YYREEE (reference sequence). V was pared by 6 bases and J by 5 bases, with 17 bases between. This CDR3 spans 14 amino acids.